The 10 T cell receptor beta chains in this list originate from one sample, sequenced in a study of glioma-infiltrating T cells after dendritic cell vaccination. The time point here: after dendritic cell vaccination, including at tumor progression/relapse. Data came from immunoSEQ multiplex PCR; TCRdb stores just in-frame clones and leaves some out. Of around 60,000 clones listed, about 89% are singletons. The specimen comprised blood, sampled after dendritic cell vaccination. All receptors derive from a human donor with glioblastoma.

The chain combines TRBV18 with TRBJ1-3, with 7 bases aligning to TRBD1. Germline V CDR1 and CDR2: KGHSH, LQKENI. The CDR3 has 14 amino acids. Germline trimming cut 6 bases from V and 2 bases from J; bases unmatched to any gene: 4. The CDR3 spells CASSLTGAGNTIYF. DNA for the CDR3: TGTGCCAGCTCCCTAACAGGGGCTGGAAACACCATATATTTT.

V gene TRBV11-3 combines with J gene TRBJ2-7; the match to TRBD2 covers 10 bases. The ends lost 3 bases at V and 5 bases at J; junction bases unmatched: 10. The germline CDR1 and CDR2 sequences are SGHNT and YENEEA. This CDR3 is built from 16 residues. CDR3 sequence reads: CASSFPWRAGGDEQYF. The CDR3 nucleotides read TGTGCCAGCAGCTTCCCCTGGAGAGCGGGGGGGGACGAGCAGTACTTC.

The V and J genes are TRBV28 and TRBJ1-1, with D possibly matching TRBD1 (6 bases). Germline CDR1 reads MDHEN; CDR2 reads SYDVKM. The CDR3 totals 14 residues. The V end lost 9 bases, the J end lost 10 bases, and 24 bases lay between the germline ends. CDR3 region: CASTSAGYRVTAFF. The CDR3 region has the DNA TGTGCCAGTACTAGCGCGGGTTACAGGGTAACAGCTTTCTTT.

The chain employs TRBV7-2 and TRBJ1-1, with 7 bases lining up with TRBD1. The germline V gene encodes CDR1 SGHTA and CDR2 FQGNSA. V gave up 3 bases and J gave up 7 bases; unmatched junction bases: 8. The CDR3 is made up of 14 amino acids. CDR3: CASSLTGFGNEAFF. CDR3 DNA sequence: TGTGCCAGCAGCTTGACAGGGTTCGGTAATGAAGCTTTCTTT.

V and J are TRBV10-3 and TRBJ2-1, with 10 bases lining up with TRBD2. The V and J ends lost 4 bases and 3 bases, in that order; junction bases with no gene match: 6. This CDR3 comprises 16 residues. Germline-derived CDR1 and CDR2 are ENHRY and SYGVKD. The CDR3: CAISGGTSGIYNEQFF. The CDR3 coding sequence is TGTGCCATCAGTGGGGGAACTAGCGGGATCTACAATGAGCAGTTCTTC.

The count of this clone is one. The chain combines TRBV6-6 with TRBJ1-3, with 7 bases fitting TRBD1. This CDR3 has 14 amino acids. Germline-derived CDR1 and CDR2 are MNHNY and SVGAGI (reference sequence). V dropped 6 bases and J dropped 2; count of bases not matched to a gene: 4. The CDR3 is CASRPTGTGNTIYF. The CDR3 DNA sequence: TGTGCCAGCAGGCCGACAGGGACTGGAAACACCATATATTTT.

This clone was seen more than once but under ten times. V is TRBV11-3 and J is TRBJ2-1, with D tentatively TRBD2 (6 bases). This CDR3 has 17 amino acids. Trimming left V 1 base short and J 5 bases short, with 18 bases between. Germline-derived CDR1 and CDR2 are SGHNT and YENEEA. The CDR3 DNA follows: TGTGCCAGCAGCTTAGGGGGTGCGGGGCGGACGGACAATGAGCAGTTCTTC. It specifies CASSLGGAGRTDNEQFF.

CDR3 DNA: TGTGCCAGCAGCCCAGCAGTGGCAGCGGGTAGAAACGAGCAGTACTTC. This translates into CASSPAVAAGRNEQYF. V gene TRBV5-4 combines with J gene TRBJ2-5, with D tentatively TRBD2 (6 bases). The end of the DNA is better explained by TRBJ2-7, so the J call may be wrong. CDR3 length: 16 residues. Per the germline V gene, CDR1 is SGHNT and CDR2 is YYREEE (reference sequence).

V is TRBV15 and J is TRBJ1-1; 8 nucleotides align to TRBD1. The CDR3 is made up of 17 amino acids. The V and J ends lost 3 bases and 3 bases, in that order; junction bases with no gene match: 12. Germline V CDR1 and CDR2: LNHNV, YYDKDF (reference sequence). The CDR3 DNA sequence: TGTGCCACCAGCAGGACGCAGGGGGCGCGTGTAGACACTGAAGCTTTCTTT. As protein: CATSRTQGARVDTEAFF.

The V gene is TRBV6-6, the J gene TRBJ1-1, with D unclear. Germline loops: CDR1 MNHNY, CDR2 SVGAGI (reference sequence). The CDR3 consists of 14 residues. Trimming stripped 4 bases from V and 2 bases from J, with 11 bases between. CDR3 sequence: CASSSPNRNTEAFF. In DNA form, the CDR3 reads TGTGCCAGCAGTTCCCCTAACAGAAACACTGAAGCTTTCTTT.